The T cell receptor (beta chain) described here comes from a study of cytomegalovirus exposure and HLA in healthy donors. General study results and limits: Accurate prediction of HLA-A and HLA-B alleles (for most subjects) was reportedly achieved from TCR beta sequences.

Of note for this clone: The antigen remains undetermined.

Germline CDR1 and CDR2: MGHRA and YSYEKL. The CDR3 loop spans 16 amino acids. V was pared by 3 bases and J by 3 bases, with 17 bases between. 13 Jbeta primers and 60 Vbeta primers were used for the PCR. The data were produced by immunoSEQ multiplex PCR, yet TCRdb's version contains in-frame clones alone and is incomplete. The profile shows around 140,000 clones, roughly 73% of them singletons. Sequencing was done on a sample of PBMCs. This chain links TRBV4-1 with TRBJ1-2, with D possibly TRBD1 on 5 matching bases. The source is a male donor in good health and CMV-seronegative. The CDR3 nucleotides read TGCGCCAGCAGCCAGCAAGGGCAGGGCATCGACTATGGCTACACCTTC. This encodes CASSQQGQGIDYGYTF.